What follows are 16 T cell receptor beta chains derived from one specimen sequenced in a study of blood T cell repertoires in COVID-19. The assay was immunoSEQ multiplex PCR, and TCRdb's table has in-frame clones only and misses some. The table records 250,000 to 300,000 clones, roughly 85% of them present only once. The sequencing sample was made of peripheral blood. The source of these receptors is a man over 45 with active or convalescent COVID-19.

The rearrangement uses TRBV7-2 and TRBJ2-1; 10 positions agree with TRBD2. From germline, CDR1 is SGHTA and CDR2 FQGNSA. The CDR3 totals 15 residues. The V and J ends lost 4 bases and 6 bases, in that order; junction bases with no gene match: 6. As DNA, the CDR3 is TGTGCCAGCAGCTCTACTAGCGGGATTGTCAATGAGCAGTTCTTC. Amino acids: CASSSTSGIVNEQFF.

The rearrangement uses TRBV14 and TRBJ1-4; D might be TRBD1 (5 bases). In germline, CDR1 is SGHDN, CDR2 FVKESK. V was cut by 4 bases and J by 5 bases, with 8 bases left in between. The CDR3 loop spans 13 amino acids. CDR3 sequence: CASSRGQNEKLFF. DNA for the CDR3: TGTGCCAGCAGCCGAGGACAAAATGAAAAACTGTTTTTT. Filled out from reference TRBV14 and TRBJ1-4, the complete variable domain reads EAGVTQFPSHSVIEKGQTVTLRCDPISGHDNLYWYRRVMGKEIKFLLHFVKESKQDESGMPNNRFLAERTGGTYSTLKVQPAELEDSGVYFCASSRGQNEKLFFGSGTQLSVL.

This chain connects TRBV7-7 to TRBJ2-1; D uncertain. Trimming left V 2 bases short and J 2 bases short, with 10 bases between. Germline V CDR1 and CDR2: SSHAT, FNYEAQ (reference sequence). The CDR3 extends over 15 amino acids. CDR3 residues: CASSLNSGTYNEQFF. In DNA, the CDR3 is TGTGCCAGCAGCTTAAACTCCGGTACCTACAATGAGCAGTTCTTC.

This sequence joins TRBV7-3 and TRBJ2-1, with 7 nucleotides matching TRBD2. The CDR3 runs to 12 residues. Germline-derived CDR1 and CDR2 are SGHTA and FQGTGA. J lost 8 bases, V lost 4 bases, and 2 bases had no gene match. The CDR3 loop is CASSSGGDEQFF. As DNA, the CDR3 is TGTGCCAGCAGCTCGGGAGGAGATGAGCAGTTCTTC.

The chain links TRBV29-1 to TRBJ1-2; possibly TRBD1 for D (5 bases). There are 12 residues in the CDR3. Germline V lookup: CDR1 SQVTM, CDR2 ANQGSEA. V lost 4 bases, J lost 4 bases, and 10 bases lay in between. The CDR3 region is CSVVTDPYGYTF. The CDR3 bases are TGCAGCGTTGTGACAGACCCCTATGGCTACACCTTC.

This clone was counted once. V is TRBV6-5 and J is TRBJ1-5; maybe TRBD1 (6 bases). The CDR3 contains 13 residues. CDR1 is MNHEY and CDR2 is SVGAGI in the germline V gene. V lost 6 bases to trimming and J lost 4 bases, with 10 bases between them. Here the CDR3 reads CASRADRNQPQHF. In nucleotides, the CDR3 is TGTGCCAGCAGGGCGGACAGAAATCAGCCCCAGCATTTT.

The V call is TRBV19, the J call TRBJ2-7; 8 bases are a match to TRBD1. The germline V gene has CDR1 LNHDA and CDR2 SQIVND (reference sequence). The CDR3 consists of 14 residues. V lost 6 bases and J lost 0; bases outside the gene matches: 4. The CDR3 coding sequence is TGTGCCAGTAGGTCGGACAGGGTCTCCTACGAGCAGTACTTC. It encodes CASRSDRVSYEQYF.

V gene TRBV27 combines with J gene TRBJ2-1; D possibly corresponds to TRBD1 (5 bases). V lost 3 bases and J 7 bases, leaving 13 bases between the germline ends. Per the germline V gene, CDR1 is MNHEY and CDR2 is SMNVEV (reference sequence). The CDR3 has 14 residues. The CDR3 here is CASSLGRPWNEQFF. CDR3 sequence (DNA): TGTGCCAGCAGTTTGGGGCGGCCGTGGAATGAGCAGTTCTTC.

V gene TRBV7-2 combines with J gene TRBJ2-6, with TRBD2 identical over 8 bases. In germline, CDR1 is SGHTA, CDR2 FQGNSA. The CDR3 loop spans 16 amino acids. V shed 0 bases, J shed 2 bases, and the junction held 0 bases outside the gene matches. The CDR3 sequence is CASSLARGAGANVLTF. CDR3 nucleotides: TGTGCCAGCAGCTTAGCGCGGGGGGCTGGGGCCAACGTCCTGACTTTC.

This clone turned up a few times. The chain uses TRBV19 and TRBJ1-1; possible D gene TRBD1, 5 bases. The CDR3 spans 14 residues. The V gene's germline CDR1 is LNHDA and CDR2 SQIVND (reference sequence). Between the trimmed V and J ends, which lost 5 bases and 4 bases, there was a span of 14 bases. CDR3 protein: CASSFAGGTTEAFF. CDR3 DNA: TGTGCCAGTAGTTTTGCCGGAGGGACCACTGAAGCTTTCTTT. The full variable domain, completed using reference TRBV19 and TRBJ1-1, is DGGITQSPKYLFRKEGQNVTLSCEQNLNHDAMYWYRQDPGQGLRLIYYSQIVNDFQKGDIAEGYSVSREKKESFPLTVTSAQKNPTAFYLCASSFAGGTTEAFFGQGTRLTVV.

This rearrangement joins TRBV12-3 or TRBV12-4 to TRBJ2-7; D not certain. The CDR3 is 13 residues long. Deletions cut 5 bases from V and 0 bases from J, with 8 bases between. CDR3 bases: TGTGCCAGCAGTAGACTTAGCTCCTACGAGCAGTACTTC. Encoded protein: CASSRLSSYEQYF.

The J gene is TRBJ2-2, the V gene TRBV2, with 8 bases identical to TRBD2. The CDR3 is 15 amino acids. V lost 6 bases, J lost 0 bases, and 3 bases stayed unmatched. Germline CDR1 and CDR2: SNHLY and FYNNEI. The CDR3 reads CASRMGLANTGELFF. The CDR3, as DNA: TGTGCCAGCAGAATGGGACTAGCGAACACCGGGGAGCTGTTTTTT.

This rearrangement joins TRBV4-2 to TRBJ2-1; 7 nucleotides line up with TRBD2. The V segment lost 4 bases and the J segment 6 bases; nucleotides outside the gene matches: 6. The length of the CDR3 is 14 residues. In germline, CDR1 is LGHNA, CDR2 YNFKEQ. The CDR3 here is CASSREGLLNEQFF. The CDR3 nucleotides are TGTGCCAGCAGCCGGGAGGGACTTCTCAATGAGCAGTTCTTC.

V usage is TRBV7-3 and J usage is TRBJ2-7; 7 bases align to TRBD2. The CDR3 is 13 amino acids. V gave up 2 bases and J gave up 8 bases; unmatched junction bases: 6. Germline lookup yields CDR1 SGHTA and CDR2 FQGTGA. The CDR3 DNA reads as TGTGCCAGCAGCTTAGCGGGAGAGATGAAGCAGTACTTC. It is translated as CASSLAGEMKQYF.

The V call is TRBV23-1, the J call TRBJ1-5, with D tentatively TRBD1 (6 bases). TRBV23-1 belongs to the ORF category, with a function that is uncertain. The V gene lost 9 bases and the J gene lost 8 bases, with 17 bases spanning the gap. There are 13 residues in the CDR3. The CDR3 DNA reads TGCGCCAGAGGAAGGGCTCCAGGGGAGCCCCAGCATTTT. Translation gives CARGRAPGEPQHF.

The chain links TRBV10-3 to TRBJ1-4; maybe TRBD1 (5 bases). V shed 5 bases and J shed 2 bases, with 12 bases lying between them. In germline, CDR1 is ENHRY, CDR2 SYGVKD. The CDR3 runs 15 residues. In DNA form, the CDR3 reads TGTGCCATCAGTCCAGGGTTAGGGACTAATGAAAAACTGTTTTTT. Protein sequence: CAISPGLGTNEKLFF.